Detailed here is one T cell receptor (beta chain). Its antigen has not been determined. Base-call qualities are not available, and no considerably larger clone is one nucleotide away. These data are taken from a study of blood T cell repertoires in COVID-19 (dated by TCRdb to about 2020). Regarding the study in general: Samples from collaborators originated in the United States, Italy and Spain and spanned both the acute and convalescent phases of COVID-19. The sample metadata nearly always contained a de-identified subject ID, COVID-19 status, age in years and sex. Where HLA class I and class II types were available, the types were taken from metadata supplied by the sample provider, not from assay-based typing. The dataset comprised deeply sampled blood TCRbeta repertoires from subjects exposed to, actively infected with, or recovered from COVID-19. The material from the prospective study consisted of cDNA or gDNA derived from T cells, B-cell-depleted T cells, or PBMCs. The repertoires were released in a freely available public database meant as a resource for research on the immune response to SARS-CoV-2. The samples were drawn from two sources: the first 160 participants of the ongoing ImmuneRACE study, and 950 to 1,500 subjects contributed by 6 global collaborators.

What the authors observed across the whole study: The amount of clinical and demographic metadata varied by source and participant and was provided uncurated.

Germline trimming amounts to 4 bases on V and 7 bases on J, with 4 as the count of junction bases outside the gene matches. Based on the germline V gene, the CDR1 and CDR2 sequences are SGHRS and YFSETQ. From the cysteine up to the phenylalanine, the CDR3 has a length of 14 residues. Only CDR3 DNA is held: 42 bases, read in frame from base 1. Each collaborating institution followed its own protocols to collect whole blood in K2EDTA tubes. Collaborator samples were shipped for TCRbeta analysis as frozen whole blood, isolated PBMCs, or DNA extracted from either sample type. TCRbeta CDR3 regions were amplified from genomic DNA using the immunoSEQ Assay, a bias-controlled multiplex PCR. On the study's bioinformatics: Nucleated cell counts per sample were estimated from amplification of reference gene primers within the assay. Sequence reads were collapsed and filtered to measure the absolute abundance of every unique TCRbeta CDR3 rearrangement. For each sample, productive Simpson clonality was calculated by taking the square root of Simpson's diversity index across productive rearrangements. TCRdb mirrors the immuneACCESS table, restricted to in-frame sequences. Some clones are absent from its copies; in checked studies, under half trace to an unresolved V gene, and the reason for the others is unknown. That table supplies the V and J calls and clone size; D and trimming were determined from the DNA. The sample includes 80,000 to 95,000 clones, with about 85% observed a single time. Clones ranked in the top ten supply around a quarter of the sample.

Here the chain combines TRBV5-1 and TRBJ1-4; the central 10 bases match TRBD1. Specimen: peripheral blood. The TCR originated in a man at least 80 years old with active or convalescent COVID-19. The CDR3 has the sequence CASSGGTGVEKLFF. The sequenced DNA: TGCGCCAGCAGCGGCGGGACAGGGGTTGAAAAACTGTTTTTT.